Listed below are T cell receptor beta chains from one sample, sequenced in a study of cytomegalovirus exposure and HLA in healthy donors. Using immunoSEQ multiplex PCR, the repertoire was profiled, and TCRdb retains in-frame clones only, with some absent. Of about 220,000 clones listed, around four fifths are singletons. What was sequenced was PBMCs. These receptors were obtained from a woman aged 30 to 39 in good health and CMV-seropositive. Each CDR3 is given with its conserved first and last residue. A D gene is named only where the DNA matches it firmly. Some rows mark clone size as missing; the rest say once, few, many or name a class of expanded clone.

14,TRBJ1-3,TRBV5-1,few,.,CASSEQNSGNTIYF,TGCGCCAGCAGCGAGCAGAACTCTGGAAACACCATATATTTT
14,TRBJ2-2,TRBV27,many,.,CASKGDSLAGELFF,TGTGCCAGCAAAGGGGATTCTCTGGCCGGGGAGCTGTTTTTT
16,TRBJ1-2,TRBV5-6,.,.,CASSYAGGSANYGYTF,TGTGCCAGCAGCTATGCCGGGGGCTCAGCTAACTATGGCTACACCTTC
15,TRBJ1-2,TRBV6-1,few,.,CASSEGGARSYGYTF,TGTGCCAGCAGTGAGGGCGGGGCTCGGTCCTATGGCTACACCTTC
14,TRBJ2-5,TRBV5-1,.,.,CASSESTSPETQYF,TGCGCCAGCAGCGAAAGTACCAGCCCGGAGACCCAGTACTTC
17,TRBJ1-5,TRBV28,.,.,CASSLYSGLQGNQPQHF,TGTGCCAGCAGTTTATATTCGGGACTCCAAGGCAATCAGCCCCAGCATTTT
15,TRBJ2-5,TRBV4-1,.,.,CASSQIAADKETQYF,TGCGCCAGCAGTCAGATTGCGGCAGATAAAGAGACCCAGTACTTC
15,TRBJ1-2,TRBV12-5,.,TRBD1,CASGLGQGGVSGYTF,TGTGCTAGTGGTTTGGGACAGGGAGGTGTAAGTGGCTACACCTTC
19,TRBJ1-2,TRBV4-1,.,TRBD1,CASSQLNSYPGQGNYGYTF,TGCGCCAGCAGCCAGCTCAACTCTTACCCGGGACAGGGGAACTATGGCTACACCTTC
17,TRBJ2-6,TRBV4-2,.,.,CASSLTRWRAGANVLTF,TGTGCCAGCAGCCTCACCCGCTGGAGGGCTGGGGCCAACGTCCTGACTTTC
14,TRBJ2-1,TRBV7-8,.,TRBD2,CASSLETEAGEEFF,TGTGCCAGCAGCTTAGAGACCGAAGCGGGAGAGGAGTTCTTC
11,TRBJ2-7,TRBV7-9,many,.,CASRGVYEQYF,TGTGCCAGCAGGGGCGTGTACGAGCAGTACTTC
14,TRBJ2-2,TRBV27,.,.,CASSWGENTGELFF,TGTGCCAGCAGTTGGGGAGAGAACACCGGGGAGCTGTTTTTT
14,TRBJ2-3,TRBV7-3,.,TRBD1,CASSRDRLGDTQYF,TGTGCCAGCAGTCGGGACAGATTGGGGGATACGCAGTATTTT
15,TRBJ2-7,TRBV7-8,.,TRBD2,CASRSLAGGGHEQYF,TGTGCCAGCAGGTCCCTAGCGGGAGGGGGTCACGAGCAGTACTTC
11,TRBJ1-1,TRBV5-1,.,.,CASSLGTEAFF,TGCGCCAGCAGCTTGGGGACTGAAGCTTTCTTT
15,TRBJ1-2,TRBV30,.,.,CAWGEEGTLMLGYTF,TGTGCCTGGGGGGAGGAAGGGACTCTTATGTTGGGCTACACCTTC
14,TRBJ2-7,TRBV2,once,.,CASSPRGHSYEQYF,TGTGCCAGCAGCCCAAGGGGACATTCCTACGAGCAGTACTTC
14,TRBJ1-5,TRBV30,.,.,CAWSAGLSNQPQHF,TGTGCCTGGAGTGCCGGACTGAGCAATCAGCCCCAGCATTTT
14,TRBJ2-7,TRBV6-1,.,.,CASSDLHGLYEQYF,TGTGCCAGCAGTGATCTACATGGACTTTACGAGCAGTACTTC
12,TRBJ1-2,TRBV28,few,.,CASIRGRDGYTF,TGTGCCAGCATCCGGGGCAGAGATGGCTACACCTTC
17,TRBJ2-7,TRBV14,.,TRBD1,CASSRNPGGLSSYEQYF,TGTGCCAGCAGCAGGAACCCAGGGGGTTTAAGTTCCTACGAGCAGTACTTC
14,TRBJ2-7,TRBV9,.,.,CASSAPDREDEQYF,TGTGCCAGCAGTGCCCCTGACAGGGAGGACGAGCAGTACTTC
15,TRBJ1-2,TRBV7-9,.,TRBD1,CASSYTGTGNYGYTF,TGTGCCAGCAGCTATACCGGGACAGGGAACTATGGCTACACCTTC
14,TRBJ1-1,TRBV7-8,once,.,CASSLARLNTEAFF,TGTGCCAGCAGCTTAGCACGATTGAACACTGAAGCTTTCTTT
13,TRBJ2-5,TRBV19,once,.,CASSDSGRETQYF,TGTGCCAGTAGTGACAGTGGGAGGGAGACCCAGTACTTC
18,TRBJ1-5,TRBV30,.,TRBD1,CAWSVARTGEYSNQPQHF,TGTGCCTGGAGTGTAGCCCGGACAGGGGAGTATAGCAATCAGCCCCAGCATTTT
16,TRBJ2-6,TRBV28,once,TRBD1,CASSDRGIRGANVLTF,TGTGCCAGCAGCGACAGGGGAATACGTGGGGCCAACGTCCTGACTTTC
15,TRBJ2-3,TRBV30,.,.,CAWSVGQWYTDTQYF,TGTGCCTGGAGTGTGGGGCAGTGGTACACAGATACGCAGTATTTT
14,TRBJ1-2,TRBV12-5,.,TRBD1,CASGSDRSPYGYTF,TGTGCTAGTGGATCGGACAGGTCCCCCTATGGCTACACCTTC